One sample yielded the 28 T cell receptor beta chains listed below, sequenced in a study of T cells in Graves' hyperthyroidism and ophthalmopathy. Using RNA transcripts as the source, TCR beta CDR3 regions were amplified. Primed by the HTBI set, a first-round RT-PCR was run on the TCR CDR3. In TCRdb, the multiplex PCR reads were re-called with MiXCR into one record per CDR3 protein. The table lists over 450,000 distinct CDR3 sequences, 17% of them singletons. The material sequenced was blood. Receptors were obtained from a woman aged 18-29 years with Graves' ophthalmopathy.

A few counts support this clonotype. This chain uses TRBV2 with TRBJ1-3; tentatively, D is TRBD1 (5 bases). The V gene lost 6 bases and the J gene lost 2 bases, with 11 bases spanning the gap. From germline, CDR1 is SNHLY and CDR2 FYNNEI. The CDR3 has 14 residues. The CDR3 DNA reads TGTGCCAGCAGCTCCCAGGGTACTGGAAACACCATATATTTT. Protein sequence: CASSSQGTGNTIYF.

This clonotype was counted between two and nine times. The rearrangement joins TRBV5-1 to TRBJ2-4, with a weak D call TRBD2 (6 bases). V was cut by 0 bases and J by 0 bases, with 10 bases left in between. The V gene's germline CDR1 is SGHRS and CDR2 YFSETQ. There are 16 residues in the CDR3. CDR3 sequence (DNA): TGCGCCAGCAGCTTGGACGGGGGAATAGCCAAAAACATTCAGTACTTC. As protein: CASSLDGGIAKNIQYF.

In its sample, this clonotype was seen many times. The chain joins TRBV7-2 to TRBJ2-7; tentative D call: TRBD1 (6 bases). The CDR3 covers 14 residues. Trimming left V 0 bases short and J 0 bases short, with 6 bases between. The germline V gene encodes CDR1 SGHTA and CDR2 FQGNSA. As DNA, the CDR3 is TGTGCCAGCAGCTTAGCGGACAGCTCCTACGAGCAGTACTTC. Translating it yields CASSLADSSYEQYF.

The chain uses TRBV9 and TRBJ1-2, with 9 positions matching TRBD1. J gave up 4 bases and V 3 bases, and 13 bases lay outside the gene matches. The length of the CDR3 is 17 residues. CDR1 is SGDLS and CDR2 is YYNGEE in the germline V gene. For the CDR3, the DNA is TGTGCCAGCAGCGAGGGGGACAGGGTGCCTGGAGCCTATGGCTACACCTTC. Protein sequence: CASSEGDRVPGAYGYTF. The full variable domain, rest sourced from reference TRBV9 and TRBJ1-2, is DSGVTQTPKHLITATGQRVTLRCSPRSGDLSVYWYQQSLDQGLQFLIQYYNGEERAKGNILERFSAQQFPDLHSELNLSSLELGDSALYFCASSEGDRVPGAYGYTFGSGTRLTVV.

The CDR3 nucleotides are TGTGCCAGCTGTGTACAGGGGGGAGACTACGAGCAGTACTTC. Protein sequence: CASCVQGGDYEQYF. The chain joins TRBV27 to TRBJ2-7, with 8 bases lining up with TRBD1. V lost 8 bases, J lost 3 bases, and 9 bases stayed unmatched. Per germline, CDR1 MNHEY and CDR2 SMNVEV (reference sequence). There are 14 residues in the CDR3.

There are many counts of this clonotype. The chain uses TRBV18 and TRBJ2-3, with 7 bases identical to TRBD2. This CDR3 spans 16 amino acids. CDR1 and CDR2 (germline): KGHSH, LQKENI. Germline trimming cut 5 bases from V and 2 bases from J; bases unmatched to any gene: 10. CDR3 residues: CASSALGGSYTDTQYF. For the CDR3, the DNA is TGTGCCAGCTCAGCGCTCGGCGGGAGTTACACAGATACGCAGTATTTT.

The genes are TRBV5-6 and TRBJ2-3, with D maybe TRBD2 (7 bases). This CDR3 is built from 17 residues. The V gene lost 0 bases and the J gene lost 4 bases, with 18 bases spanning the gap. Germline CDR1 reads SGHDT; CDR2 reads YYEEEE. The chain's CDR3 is CASSLDVFGGGADTQYF. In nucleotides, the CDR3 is TGTGCCAGCAGCTTGGATGTTTTTGGCGGGGGCGCAGATACGCAGTATTTT. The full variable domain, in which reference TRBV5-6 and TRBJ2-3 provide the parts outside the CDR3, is DAGVTQSPTHLIKTRGQQVTLRCSPKSGHDTVSWYQQALGQGPQFIFQYYEEEERQRGNFPDRFSGHQFPNYSSELNVNALLLGDSALYLCASSLDVFGGGADTQYFGPGTRLTVL.

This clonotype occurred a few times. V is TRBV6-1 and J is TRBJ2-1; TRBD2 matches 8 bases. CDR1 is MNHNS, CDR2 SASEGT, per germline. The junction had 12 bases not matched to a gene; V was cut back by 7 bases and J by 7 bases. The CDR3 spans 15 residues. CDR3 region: CASKMTGTRGNEQFF. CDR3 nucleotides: TGTGCCAGCAAGATGACCGGGACTAGGGGGAATGAGCAGTTCTTC.

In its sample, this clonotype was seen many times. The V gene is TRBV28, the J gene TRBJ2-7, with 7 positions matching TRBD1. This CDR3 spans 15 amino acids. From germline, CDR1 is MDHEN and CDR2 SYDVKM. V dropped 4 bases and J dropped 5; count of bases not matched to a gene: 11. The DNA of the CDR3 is TGTGCCAGCAGTTCACCCTCGGACAGGACCGACGAGCAGTACTTC. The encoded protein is CASSSPSDRTDEQYF.

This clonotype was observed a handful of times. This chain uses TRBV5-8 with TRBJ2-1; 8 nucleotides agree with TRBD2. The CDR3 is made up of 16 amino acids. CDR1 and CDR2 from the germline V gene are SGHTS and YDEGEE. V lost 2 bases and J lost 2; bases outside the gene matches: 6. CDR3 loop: CASSFLGSGAYNEQFF. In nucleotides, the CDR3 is TGTGCCAGCAGCTTCCTTGGTAGCGGGGCCTACAATGAGCAGTTCTTC.

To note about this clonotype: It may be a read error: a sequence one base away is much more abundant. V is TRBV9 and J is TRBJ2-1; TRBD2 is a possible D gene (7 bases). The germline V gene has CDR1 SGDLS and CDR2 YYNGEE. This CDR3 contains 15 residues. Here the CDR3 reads CAGSVGGGTYNEQFF. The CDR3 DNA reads TGTGCCGGCAGCGTAGGGGGGGGGACCTACAATGAGCAGTTCTTC.

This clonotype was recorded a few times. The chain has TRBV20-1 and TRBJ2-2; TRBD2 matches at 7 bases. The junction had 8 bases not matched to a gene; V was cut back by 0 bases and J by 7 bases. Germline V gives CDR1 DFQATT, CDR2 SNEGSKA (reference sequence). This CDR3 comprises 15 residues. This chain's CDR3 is CSARDARGVGGELFF. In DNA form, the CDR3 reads TGCAGTGCTAGAGACGCTCGGGGGGTAGGCGGGGAGCTGTTTTTT.

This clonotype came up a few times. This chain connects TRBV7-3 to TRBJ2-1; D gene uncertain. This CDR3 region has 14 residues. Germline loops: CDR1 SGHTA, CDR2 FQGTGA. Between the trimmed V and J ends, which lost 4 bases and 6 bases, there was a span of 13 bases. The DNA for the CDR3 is TGTGCCAGCAGCTCCCCTGGGTACCCCAATGAGCAGTTCTTC. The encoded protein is CASSSPGYPNEQFF.

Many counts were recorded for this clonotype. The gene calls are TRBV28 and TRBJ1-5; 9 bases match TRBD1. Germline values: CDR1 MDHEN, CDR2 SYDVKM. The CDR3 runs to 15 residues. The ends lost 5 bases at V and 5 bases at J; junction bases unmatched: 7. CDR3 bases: TGTGCCAGCAGTCCCGGGACAGGGTATCATCAGCCCCAGCATTTT. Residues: CASSPGTGYHQPQHF.

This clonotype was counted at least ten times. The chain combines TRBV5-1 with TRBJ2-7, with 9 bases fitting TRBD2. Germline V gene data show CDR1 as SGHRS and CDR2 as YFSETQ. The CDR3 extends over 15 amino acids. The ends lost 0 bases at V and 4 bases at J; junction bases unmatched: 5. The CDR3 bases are TGCGCCAGCAGCTTGGAGCCAGCGGGGGGTTACGAGCAGTACTTC. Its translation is CASSLEPAGGYEQYF.

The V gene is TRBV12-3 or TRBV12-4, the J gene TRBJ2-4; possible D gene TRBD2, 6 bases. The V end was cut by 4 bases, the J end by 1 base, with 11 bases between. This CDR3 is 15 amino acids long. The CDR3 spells CASSSGTFAKNIQYF. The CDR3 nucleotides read TGTGCCAGCAGTTCCGGGACTTTCGCCAAAAACATTCAGTACTTC.

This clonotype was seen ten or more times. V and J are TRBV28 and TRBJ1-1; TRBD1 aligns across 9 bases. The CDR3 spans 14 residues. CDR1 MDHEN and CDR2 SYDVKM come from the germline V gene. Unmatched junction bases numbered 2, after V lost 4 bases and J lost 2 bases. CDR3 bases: TGTGCCAGCAGTTGGGACAGGGATAACACTGAAGCTTTCTTT. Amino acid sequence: CASSWDRDNTEAFF.

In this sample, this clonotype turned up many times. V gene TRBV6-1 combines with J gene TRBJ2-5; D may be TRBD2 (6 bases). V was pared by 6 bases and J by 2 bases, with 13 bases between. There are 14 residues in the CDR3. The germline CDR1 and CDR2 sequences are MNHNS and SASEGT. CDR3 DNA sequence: TGTGCCAGCAGGTTGACTAGTTCACAAGAGACCCAGTACTTC. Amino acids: CASRLTSSQETQYF.

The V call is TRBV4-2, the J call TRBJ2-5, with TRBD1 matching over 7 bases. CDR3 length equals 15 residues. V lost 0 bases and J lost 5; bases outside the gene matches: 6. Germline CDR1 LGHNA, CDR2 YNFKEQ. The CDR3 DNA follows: TGTGCCAGCAGCCAAGAAAGGGGGCGCTTGGAGACCCAGTACTTC. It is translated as CASSQERGRLETQYF.

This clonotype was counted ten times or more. The CDR3 DNA reads TGTGCCAGCAGTGGACGGACAGGGGGCATCACTGAAGCTTTCTTT. Translated: CASSGRTGGITEAFF. The chain carries TRBV6-1 and TRBJ1-1, with TRBD1 matching over 11 bases. V lost 4 bases, J lost 4 bases, and 5 bases stayed unmatched. The CDR3 runs to 15 residues. CDR1 and CDR2 from the germline V gene are MNHNS and SASEGT.

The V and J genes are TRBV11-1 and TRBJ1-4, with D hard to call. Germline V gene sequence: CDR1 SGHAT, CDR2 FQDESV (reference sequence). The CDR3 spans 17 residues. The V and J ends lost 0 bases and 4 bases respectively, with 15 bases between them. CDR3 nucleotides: TGTGCCAGCAGCTTAGCGGGATTCGGACGGAATAATGAAAAACTGTTTTTT. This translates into CASSLAGFGRNNEKLFF.

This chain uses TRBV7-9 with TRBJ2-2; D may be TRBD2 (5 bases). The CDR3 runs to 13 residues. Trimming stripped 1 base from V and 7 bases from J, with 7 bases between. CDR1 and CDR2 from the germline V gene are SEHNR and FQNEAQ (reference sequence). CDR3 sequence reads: CASSLDAGGELFF. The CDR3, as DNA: TGTGCCAGCAGCTTAGATGCGGGCGGGGAGCTGTTTTTT.

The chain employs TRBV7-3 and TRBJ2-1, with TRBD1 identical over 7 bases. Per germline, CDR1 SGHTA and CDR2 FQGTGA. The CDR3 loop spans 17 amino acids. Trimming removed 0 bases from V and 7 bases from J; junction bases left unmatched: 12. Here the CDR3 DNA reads TGTGCCAGCAGCTTAACCCGGACAGGCACAGGCAGAAATGAGCAGTTCTTC. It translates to CASSLTRTGTGRNEQFF.

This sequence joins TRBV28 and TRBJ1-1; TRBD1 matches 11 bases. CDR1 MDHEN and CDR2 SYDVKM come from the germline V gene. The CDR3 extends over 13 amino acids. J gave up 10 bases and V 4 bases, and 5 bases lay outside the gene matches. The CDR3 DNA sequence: TGTGCCAGCAGTTCTCCGGGACAGGGGGTAGCTTTCTTT. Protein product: CASSSPGQGVAFF.

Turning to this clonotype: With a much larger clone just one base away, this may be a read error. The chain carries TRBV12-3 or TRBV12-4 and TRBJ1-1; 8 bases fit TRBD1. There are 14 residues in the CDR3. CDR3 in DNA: TGTGCCAACAGTTTTCAGGGGGCGGACACTGAAGCTTTCTTT. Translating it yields CANSFQGADTEAFF.

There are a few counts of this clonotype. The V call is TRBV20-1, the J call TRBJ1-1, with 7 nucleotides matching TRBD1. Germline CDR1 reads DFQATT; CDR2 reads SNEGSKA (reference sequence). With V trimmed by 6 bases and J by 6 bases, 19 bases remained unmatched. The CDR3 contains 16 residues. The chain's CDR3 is CSARGVGTAQGAEAFF. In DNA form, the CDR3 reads TGCAGTGCCCGGGGGGTGGGGACGGCCCAGGGGGCTGAAGCTTTCTTT.

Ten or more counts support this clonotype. The CDR3 region has the DNA TGTGCCAGCACTAGGGTCGGGGGCGATGGCTACACCTTC. This sequence encodes CASTRVGGDGYTF. The chain carries TRBV12-3 or TRBV12-4 and TRBJ1-2; D perhaps matches TRBD1 (6 bases). The CDR3 covers 13 residues. Trimming removed 7 bases at V and 6 bases at J, with 15 bases between.

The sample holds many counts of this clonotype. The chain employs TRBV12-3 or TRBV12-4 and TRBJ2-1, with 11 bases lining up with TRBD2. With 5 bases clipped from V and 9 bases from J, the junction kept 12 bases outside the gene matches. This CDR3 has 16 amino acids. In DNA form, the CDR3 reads TGTGCCAGCAGTCCCGGGGGGTTACTAGCGGGGGCTGAGCAGTTCTTC. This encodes CASSPGGLLAGAEQFF.